Each of the 30 T cell receptor beta chains below was sequenced from the same sample in a study of T cells after yellow fever vaccination. TCRdb called the 5' RACE reads again in MiXCR, with one record for every CDR3 protein. The repertoire includes hundreds of thousands of distinct CDR3 sequences, over 9% of them detected once, and under 15% sits in the top ten. Sequencing used PBMCs, obtained on the day of the yellow fever booster vaccination. Receptors originate from a man aged 25 to 40 who received the YFV17D yellow fever vaccine.

The chain has TRBV5-1 and TRBJ2-3; 9 positions agree with TRBD2. V lost 6 bases, J lost 2 bases, and 4 bases stayed unmatched. CDR3 length equals 14 residues. Per the germline V gene, CDR1 is SGHRS and CDR2 is YFSETQ. CDR3 amino acids: CASKVAGDTDTQYF. CDR3 in DNA: TGCGCCAGCAAGGTAGCGGGAGACACAGATACGCAGTATTTT.

The chain combines TRBV2 with TRBJ2-1; 13 bases line up with TRBD2. The V gene's germline CDR1 is SNHLY and CDR2 FYNNEI. Trimming cost V 6 bases and J 8 bases; bases outside gene matches: 13. This CDR3 has 17 amino acids. The CDR3 reads CASSATGTSGITDEQFF. DNA for the CDR3: TGTGCCAGCAGCGCCACCGGGACTAGCGGGATTACCGATGAGCAGTTCTTC. The whole variable domain, filled in from reference TRBV2 and TRBJ2-1, reads EPEVTQTPSHQVTQMGQEVILRCVPISNHLYFYWYRQILGQKVEFLVSFYNNEISEKSEIFDDQFSVERPDGSNFTLKIRSTKLEDSAMYFCASSATGTSGITDEQFFGPGTRLTVL.

The chain has TRBV2 and TRBJ2-7; D is unclear. Germline CDR1 SNHLY, CDR2 FYNNEI. Trimming shortened V by 3 bases and J by 1 base, and 10 bases separated the two germline ends. The CDR3 runs 14 residues. CDR3: CASSDQVLSYEQYF. The CDR3 bases are TGTGCCAGCAGTGACCAGGTTCTTTCCTACGAGCAGTACTTC.

This clonotype has at least ten counts. The V and J genes are TRBV20-1 and TRBJ2-5; TRBD1 is a possible D gene (7 bases). Trimming took off 5 bases at V and 5 bases at J, with 15 bases between the two ends. The CDR3 is made up of 13 amino acids. The germline gives CDR1 DFQATT, CDR2 SNEGSKA (reference sequence). In nucleotides, the CDR3 is TGCAGTGCTTCACCGACAGGGAGGGAGACCCAGTACTTC. Translated, it gives CSASPTGRETQYF.

This chain uses TRBV20-1 with TRBJ1-4; possible D gene TRBD1, 5 bases. This CDR3 comprises 12 residues. Germline V CDR1 and CDR2: DFQATT, SNEGSKA (reference sequence). V was shortened by 2 bases and J by 7 bases, with 8 bases between the two germline ends. The chain's CDR3 is CSARRQSEKLFF. In DNA, the CDR3 is TGCAGTGCTAGACGACAGAGTGAAAAACTGTTTTTT.

This clonotype turned up a few times. This CDR3 reads CAISRSPASGTSGKFSGELFF. DNA for the CDR3: TGTGCCATCAGCAGAAGTCCCGCGTCCGGCACTAGCGGGAAATTTAGCGGGGAGCTGTTTTTT. V and J are TRBV10-3 and TRBJ2-2; 10 bases agree with TRBD2. The CDR3 totals 21 residues. V trimming: 6 bases; J trimming: 7 bases; junction bases outside the gene matches: 26. Germline values: CDR1 ENHRY, CDR2 SYGVKD.

The chain employs TRBV6-2 or TRBV6-3 and TRBJ2-7, with TRBD2 identical over 14 bases. Germline V gene data show CDR1 as MNHEY and CDR2 as SVGEGT. With 7 bases clipped from V and 6 bases from J, the junction kept 11 bases outside the gene matches. The CDR3 has 16 amino acids. CDR3 loop: CASTSSGLAGAGEQYF. In nucleotides, the CDR3 is TGTGCCAGCACTTCCTCGGGACTAGCGGGAGCGGGCGAGCAGTACTTC.

This clonotype was seen only a few times. The chain links TRBV11-3 to TRBJ2-1, with a possible D match to TRBD1 (6 bases). V lost 5 bases and J lost 0, with 17 bases in between. The CDR3 runs 17 residues. CDR1 is SGHNT and CDR2 is YENEEA in the germline V gene. The DNA for the CDR3 is TGTGCCAGCAGCGGGACGGGACACCCGAGCTCCTACAATGAGCAGTTCTTC. Protein product: CASSGTGHPSSYNEQFF.

In the case of this clonotype: The CDR3 carries no conserved terminal phenylalanine or tryptophan, so it likely arises from a read error. V and J are TRBV12-3 or TRBV12-4 and TRBJ1-2; D ambiguous. The CDR3 has 10 amino acids. Trimming took 8 bases from V and 8 from J, leaving 9 bases between them. The CDR3 loop reads CASGVDGYTS. The CDR3 nucleotides read TGTGCCAGCGGTGTAGACGGCTACACCTCC.

The chain couples TRBV18 to TRBJ2-7; 11 bases match TRBD2. The CDR3 has 16 residues. In germline, CDR1 is KGHSH, CDR2 LQKENI. With V trimmed by 3 bases and J by 2 bases, 6 bases remained unmatched. The CDR3 DNA follows: TGTGCCAGCTCACCCGACGGGACTAGCGGTACCTACGAGCAGTACTTC. Translating gives CASSPDGTSGTYEQYF.

The chain is built from TRBV29-1 and TRBJ2-1; D may be TRBD1 or TRBD2 (5 bases each). Trimming stripped 7 bases from V and 1 base from J, with 20 bases between. CDR3 length: 16 amino acids. Germline-derived CDR1 and CDR2 are SQVTM and ANQGSEA. The CDR3 region has the DNA TGCAGCGCCCGACCGGGGACCTCGGGGTCCTACAATGAGCAGTTCTTC. Translation: CSARPGTSGSYNEQFF.

The chain employs TRBV20-1 and TRBJ2-3; the D is unclear. Germline V lookup: CDR1 DFQATT, CDR2 SNEGSKA (reference sequence). CDR3 length: 17 amino acids. The V and J ends lost 0 bases and 0 bases respectively, with 16 bases between them. The chain's CDR3 is CSARDLMGYTSTDTQYF. The CDR3 nucleotides are TGCAGTGCTAGAGATCTGATGGGGTATACTAGCACAGATACGCAGTATTTT.

This chain connects TRBV28 to TRBJ2-6; 8 nucleotides line up with TRBD2. Germline CDR1 is MDHEN and CDR2 is SYDVKM. V lost 4 bases and J lost 0; bases outside the gene matches: 11. The CDR3 totals 19 residues. This CDR3 reads CASSSGLAGPISGANVLTF. The DNA of the CDR3 is TGTGCCAGCAGTTCCGGCTTAGCGGGACCGATCTCTGGGGCCAACGTCCTGACTTTC. Full variable domain (rest looked up from reference TRBV28 and TRBJ2-6): DVKVTQSSRYLVKRTGEKVFLECVQDMDHENMFWYRQDPGLGLRLIYFSYDVKMKEKGDIPEGYSVSREKKERFSLILESASTNQTSMYLCASSSGLAGPISGANVLTFGAGSRLTVL.

The chain recombines TRBV4-3 with TRBJ2-1; D ambiguous. V gave up 0 bases and J gave up 9 bases, with 21 bases separating them. Germline lookup yields CDR1 LGHNA and CDR2 YSLEER. This CDR3 is 17 amino acids long. DNA of the CDR3: TGCGCCAGCAGCCAAGATCCCCCGGCTTCGCTCTTGGGTGAGCAGTTCTTC. As protein: CASSQDPPASLLGEQFF.

This clonotype came up a few times. The CDR3 here is CASSRAGSQYNEQFF. DNA of the CDR3: TGCGCCAGCAGCCGCGCAGGTTCTCAGTACAATGAGCAGTTCTTC. The chain carries TRBV5-1 and TRBJ2-1; no reliable D call. The V end was cut by 4 bases, the J end by 4 bases, with 15 bases between. The CDR3 is 15 amino acids. Germline V lookup: CDR1 SGHRS, CDR2 YFSETQ.

This sequence joins TRBV11-2 and TRBJ2-5, with 12 bases fitting TRBD2. The CDR3 length is 18 residues. CDR1 and CDR2 from the germline V gene are SGHAT and FQNNGV. The V and J ends lost 4 bases and 4 bases, in that order; junction bases with no gene match: 13. Written as DNA, the CDR3 is TGTGCCAGCAGCTCCGGACTAGCGGGAACACTTTTACTAGAGACCCAGTACTTC. This codes for CASSSGLAGTLLLETQYF. Looking up the rest from reference TRBV11-2 and TRBJ2-5 gives the full variable domain: EAGVAQSPRYKIIEKRQSVAFWCNPISGHATLYWYQQILGQGPKLLIQFQNNGVVDDSQLPKDRFSAERLKGVDSTLKIQPAKLEDSAVYLCASSSGLAGTLLLETQYFGPGTRLLVL.

This clonotype has just a few counts. The rearrangement joins TRBV7-2 to TRBJ2-3; D may be TRBD1 or TRBD2 (5 bases each). Per germline, CDR1 SGHTA and CDR2 FQGNSA. V was pared by 0 bases and J by 1 base, with 14 bases between. The CDR3 is made up of 17 amino acids. The CDR3 region is CASSLAGLAFRTDTQYF. The CDR3 nucleotides read TGTGCCAGCAGCTTAGCGGGGCTAGCCTTTCGCACAGATACGCAGTATTTT.

This clonotype showed up just a few times. V is TRBV28 and J is TRBJ2-4, with TRBD2 matching 12 bases. Germline V gene data show CDR1 as MDHEN and CDR2 as SYDVKM. This CDR3 contains 23 residues. V shed 4 bases and J 0 bases; nucleotides not matched to a gene: 22. This CDR3 reads CASSYTRQGASGRGGLAKNIQYF. CDR3 nucleotides: TGTGCCAGCAGTTACACCCGCCAAGGGGCTAGCGGGAGGGGAGGGTTAGCCAAAAACATTCAGTACTTC.

This clonotype was counted many times. The rearrangement uses TRBV5-1 and TRBJ2-6; D remains unclear. Trimming shortened V by 0 bases and J by 0 bases, and 4 bases separated the two germline ends. Germline CDR1 reads SGHRS; CDR2 reads YFSETQ. The CDR3 has 15 residues. The CDR3 region is CASSLVSSGANVLTF. CDR3 bases: TGCGCCAGCAGCTTGGTTTCCTCTGGGGCCAACGTCCTGACTTTC.

This sequence joins TRBV14 and TRBJ2-7; TRBD2 matches at 11 bases. CDR3 length: 15 residues. Germline V gene data show CDR1 as SGHDN and CDR2 as FVKESK. J was trimmed by 2 bases and V by 4 bases; bases with no gene match: 4. CDR3 protein: CASSPRLAGPYEQYF. The CDR3 DNA sequence: TGTGCCAGCAGCCCCCGACTAGCGGGGCCCTACGAGCAGTACTTC.

This chain joins TRBV7-7 and TRBJ2-2; 8 nucleotides align to TRBD1. Looked up from germline, CDR1 is SSHAT and CDR2 is FNYEAQ (reference sequence). V shed 5 bases, J shed 4 bases, and the junction held 3 bases outside the gene matches. The CDR3 sequence is 14 residues long. DNA for the CDR3: TGTGCCAGCAGCCTACAGGGGGTCACCGGGGAGCTGTTTTTT. This sequence encodes CASSLQGVTGELFF.

CDR3 loop: CASSYRDQPQHF. The CDR3 DNA reads TGTGCCAGCAGCTATCGAGATCAGCCCCAGCATTTT. The chain carries TRBV5-4 and TRBJ1-5; D is ambiguous. Looked up from germline, CDR1 is SGHNT and CDR2 is YYREEE (reference sequence). This CDR3 spans 12 amino acids. V shed 3 bases and J shed 5 bases, with 6 bases lying between them.

The CDR3 reads CASSPKGQILTDTQYF. CDR3 coding DNA: TGTGCCAGCAGCCCGAAGGGACAGATCCTCACAGATACGCAGTATTTT. This chain joins TRBV11-2 and TRBJ2-3, with TRBD1 identical over 7 bases. V was pared by 5 bases and J by 2 bases, with 10 bases of the junction left unmatched. Germline lookup yields CDR1 SGHAT and CDR2 FQNNGV. The CDR3 covers 16 residues. Full variable domain (missing parts from reference TRBV11-2 and TRBJ2-3): EAGVAQSPRYKIIEKRQSVAFWCNPISGHATLYWYQQILGQGPKLLIQFQNNGVVDDSQLPKDRFSAERLKGVDSTLKIQPAKLEDSAVYLCASSPKGQILTDTQYFGPGTRLTVL.

Only a few counts were recorded for this clonotype. The V call is TRBV5-1, the J call TRBJ2-5; TRBD2 matches 7 bases. Losses at the gene ends were 0 bases for V and 5 bases for J; bases not matched to a gene: 7. The germline CDR1 and CDR2 sequences are SGHRS and YFSETQ. This CDR3 is 15 amino acids long. The CDR3 protein is CASSLGAGTAETQYF. Written as DNA, the CDR3 is TGCGCCAGCAGCTTGGGAGCGGGAACCGCGGAGACCCAGTACTTC.

This clonotype appeared a few times. The genes are TRBV6-2 or TRBV6-3 and TRBJ2-3; 9 bases agree with TRBD2. Germline values: CDR1 MNHEY, CDR2 SVGEGT. CDR3 length: 17 amino acids. Trimming cost V 0 bases and J 6 bases; bases outside gene matches: 10. The DNA for the CDR3 is TGTGCCAGCAGTTACTCGACTAGCGGACTCCTCCAGGATACGCAGTATTTT. This gives the protein CASSYSTSGLLQDTQYF.

The V call is TRBV23-1, the J call TRBJ2-7; either TRBD1 or TRBD2 may supply D (5 bases each). TRBV23-1 qualifies as an ORF whose function is uncertain. Trimming cost V 8 bases and J 6 bases, with 23 bases left between them. The CDR3 is made up of 15 amino acids. The CDR3 loop is CASRRDPIGRLEQYF. The CDR3 bases are TGCGCCAGCCGCCGGGACCCCATAGGACGGCTCGAGCAGTACTTC.

This clonotype was found a few times. The V and J genes are TRBV27 and TRBJ2-3; TRBD2 matches 8 bases. J lost 4 bases, V lost 0 bases, and 6 bases had no gene match. CDR1 is MNHEY and CDR2 is SMNVEV in the germline V gene (reference sequence). The CDR3 covers 16 residues. The CDR3 sequence is CASSLSSGGPADTQYF. The CDR3 DNA follows: TGTGCCAGCAGTTTATCGTCGGGAGGGCCAGCAGATACGCAGTATTTT.

The chain couples TRBV7-6 to TRBJ2-3; 13 nucleotides match TRBD2. The CDR3 runs to 16 residues. After removal of 2 bases from V and 6 bases from J, the junction contained 5 bases not matched to a gene. Germline V gene sequence: CDR1 SGHVS, CDR2 FNYEAQ. CDR3 loop: CASSLILLAGGDTQYF. CDR3 coding DNA: TGTGCCAGCAGCTTAATTCTACTAGCGGGAGGGGATACGCAGTATTTT.

The genes are TRBV2 and TRBJ2-1; possibly TRBD2 for D (6 bases). Trimming took 4 bases from V and 2 from J, leaving 12 bases between them. CDR3 size: 15 residues. Germline lookup yields CDR1 SNHLY and CDR2 FYNNEI. The CDR3 region is CASSGLGGTYNEQFF. The DNA for the CDR3 is TGTGCCAGCAGTGGTTTAGGCGGGACCTACAATGAGCAGTTCTTC.

The chain joins TRBV11-2 to TRBJ1-1; 7 bases are shared with TRBD1. Per the germline V gene, CDR1 is SGHAT and CDR2 is FQNNGV. Trimming took 4 bases from V and 2 from J; bases not matched to a gene: 19. CDR3 length: 19 amino acids. The CDR3 DNA sequence: TGTGCCAGCAGCTGGGAGTCAACCTACAGGGGATCCATAAACACTGAAGCTTTCTTT. Residues: CASSWESTYRGSINTEAFF.